This entry lists 28 T cell receptor beta chains sequenced from one sample in a study of monozygotic twins with inflammatory bowel disease. TCRdb reanalyzed the 5' RACE reads and collapses them to one entry per CDR3 protein, without DNA. This sample contains over 200,000 distinct CDR3 sequences. Sequenced input: blood. Source of these receptors: a human donor with ulcerative colitis or Crohn's disease, or a healthy co-twin of an affected twin (not recorded which).

The chain recombines TRBV24-1 with TRBJ2-1; the D call of TRBD2 rests on TCRdb alone, since no DNA is present to check it. CDR1 KGHDR and CDR2 SFDVKD come from the germline V gene. CDR3 length equals 16 residues. The CDR3 region is CATSDAVAGAYNEQFF.

J is TRBJ2-1 and V is TRBV24-1; TCRdb gives TRBD1 as the D gene, but with no DNA this cannot be confirmed. This CDR3 is 16 amino acids long. Germline loops: CDR1 KGHDR, CDR2 SFDVKD. The CDR3 loop reads CATSEGQGPAYNEQFF.

V is TRBV9 and J is TRBJ2-5. Germline lookup yields CDR1 SGDLS and CDR2 YYNGEE. There are 12 residues in the CDR3. CDR3 region: CASSALSETQYF.

This chain connects TRBV7-8 to TRBJ2-3; the D call from TCRdb, TRBD2, cannot be confirmed without DNA. The CDR3 loop spans 16 amino acids. The germline CDR1 and CDR2 sequences are SGHVS and FQNEAQ. The CDR3 here is CASSPRLAGLTDTQYF.

CDR3 region: CASSFLSRGYYNEQFF. The genes are TRBV27 and TRBJ2-1; TCRdb's D call, TRBD1, is unchecked because there is no DNA. The CDR3 runs 16 residues. The germline gives CDR1 MNHEY, CDR2 SMNVEV (reference sequence).

V usage is TRBV6-1 and J usage is TRBJ1-6; no DNA is available, so the TRBD1 call from TCRdb remains unchecked. This CDR3 has 14 amino acids. Looked up from germline, CDR1 is MNHNS and CDR2 is SASEGT. CDR3 in amino acids: CASSGQGRNSPLHF.

This chain connects TRBV19 to TRBJ1-1. Germline CDR1 is LNHDA and CDR2 is SQIVND (reference sequence). This CDR3 contains 15 residues. CDR3 region: CASKKGPFPNTEAFF.

This chain connects TRBV6-6 to TRBJ1-2. Germline V gene lookup returns CDR1 MNHNY and CDR2 SVGAGI (reference sequence). The CDR3 consists of 11 residues. The CDR3 protein is CASSTTRGYTF.

The chain joins TRBV6-5 to TRBJ1-5; TCRdb gives TRBD1 as the D gene, but with no DNA this cannot be confirmed. The CDR3 is 15 amino acids. Germline V gene data show CDR1 as MNHEY and CDR2 as SVGAGI. The chain's CDR3 is CASSLTGGGNQPQHF.

The chain has TRBV5-1 and TRBJ2-7; TCRdb picks TRBD2, but there is no DNA to check that call. This CDR3 region has 14 residues. CDR1 SGHRS and CDR2 YFSETQ come from the germline V gene. CDR3 loop: CASSLGDYGYEQYF.

J is TRBJ1-3 and V is TRBV10-3. The CDR3 extends over 14 amino acids. Germline V lookup: CDR1 ENHRY, CDR2 SYGVKD. CDR3: CAISAWDSGNTIYF.

The chain couples TRBV2 to TRBJ2-7; TCRdb selects TRBD1, and the lack of DNA leaves this call unchecked. This CDR3 contains 15 residues. The V gene's germline CDR1 is SNHLY and CDR2 FYNNEI. This chain's CDR3 is CASSERGRGEYEQYF.

V and J are TRBV7-9 and TRBJ1-2; TCRdb lists TRBD1, though no DNA is available to test this call. Germline CDR1 and CDR2: SEHNR and FQNEAQ (reference sequence). CDR3 size: 15 residues. The CDR3 sequence is CASSFPPGHRSPYTF.

This chain connects TRBV7-9 to TRBJ1-1. The length of the CDR3 is 14 residues. CDR1 SEHNR and CDR2 FQNEAQ come from the germline V gene (reference sequence). The CDR3 spells CASSFDNTRTEAFF.

V and J are TRBV20-1 and TRBJ1-5. The CDR3 is 13 amino acids. The germline CDR1 and CDR2 sequences are DFQATT and SNEGSKA (reference sequence). This CDR3 is CSARASLDQPQHF.

The J gene is TRBJ1-5, the V gene TRBV5-5. Germline CDR1 and CDR2: SGHKS and YYEKEE (reference sequence). The CDR3 runs 13 residues. CDR3 amino acids: CASSGEAFRPQHF.

The chain has TRBV5-1 and TRBJ1-1; checking the TCRdb D call of TRBD1 is not possible without DNA. The CDR3 is made up of 12 amino acids. CDR1 is SGHRS, CDR2 YFSETQ, per germline. This CDR3 is CASSVRRGEAFF.

V and J are TRBV20-1 and TRBJ2-7; TCRdb proposes TRBD1, but this gene call is untestable without DNA. The CDR3 is 14 residues long. Germline CDR1 and CDR2: DFQATT and SNEGSKA (reference sequence). CDR3: CSARDNRVSYEQYF.

The chain joins TRBV5-1 to TRBJ2-5; the D gene TCRdb calls, TRBD1, cannot be checked with no DNA. The CDR3 has 14 residues. The germline CDR1 and CDR2 sequences are SGHRS and YFSETQ. This CDR3 reads CASSLSTGEETQYF.

This CDR3 reads CATSPLGSANTGELFF. The J gene is TRBJ2-2, the V gene TRBV15. The CDR3 spans 16 residues. Germline assignment: CDR1 LNHNV and CDR2 YYDKDF (reference sequence).

The chain is built from TRBV7-2 and TRBJ2-5; TCRdb's D call, TRBD1, is unchecked because there is no DNA. This CDR3 region has 14 residues. CDR1 is SGHTA, CDR2 FQGNSA, per germline. The CDR3 loop reads CASSLVRGQETQYF.

This CDR3 reads CASTSSGGNTDTQYF. The chain links TRBV5-1 to TRBJ2-3; checking the TCRdb D call of TRBD2 is not possible without DNA. CDR1 is SGHRS, CDR2 YFSETQ, per germline. The CDR3 runs to 15 residues.

The V gene is TRBV4-1, the J gene TRBJ1-1. Germline CDR1 is MGHRA and CDR2 is YSYEKL. This CDR3 spans 14 amino acids. CDR3 sequence: CASSQVWMNTEAFF.

The chain recombines TRBV7-6 with TRBJ1-4. The germline V gene encodes CDR1 SGHVS and CDR2 FNYEAQ. This CDR3 is built from 14 residues. This chain's CDR3 is CASSLEQTNEKLFF.

The chain joins TRBV7-9 to TRBJ1-5; the TCRdb call, TRBD1, lacks DNA for checking. The CDR3 spans 14 residues. The germline CDR1 and CDR2 sequences are SEHNR and FQNEAQ (reference sequence). The CDR3 here is CASSHGRGNQPQHF.

The chain is built from TRBV27 and TRBJ1-1; there is no DNA to check the TCRdb D call of TRBD1. This CDR3 is built from 13 residues. CDR1 MNHEY and CDR2 SMNVEV come from the germline V gene (reference sequence). CDR3 amino acids: CASRIQGATEAFF.

J is TRBJ2-1 and V is TRBV10-3. The CDR3 is made up of 14 amino acids. The germline gives CDR1 ENHRY, CDR2 SYGVKD. The CDR3 loop reads CAIRDDFSYNEQFF.

The chain combines TRBV19 with TRBJ1-3. This CDR3 has 13 amino acids. Germline V gene sequence: CDR1 LNHDA, CDR2 SQIVND (reference sequence). The CDR3 reads CASRLSSGNTIYF.